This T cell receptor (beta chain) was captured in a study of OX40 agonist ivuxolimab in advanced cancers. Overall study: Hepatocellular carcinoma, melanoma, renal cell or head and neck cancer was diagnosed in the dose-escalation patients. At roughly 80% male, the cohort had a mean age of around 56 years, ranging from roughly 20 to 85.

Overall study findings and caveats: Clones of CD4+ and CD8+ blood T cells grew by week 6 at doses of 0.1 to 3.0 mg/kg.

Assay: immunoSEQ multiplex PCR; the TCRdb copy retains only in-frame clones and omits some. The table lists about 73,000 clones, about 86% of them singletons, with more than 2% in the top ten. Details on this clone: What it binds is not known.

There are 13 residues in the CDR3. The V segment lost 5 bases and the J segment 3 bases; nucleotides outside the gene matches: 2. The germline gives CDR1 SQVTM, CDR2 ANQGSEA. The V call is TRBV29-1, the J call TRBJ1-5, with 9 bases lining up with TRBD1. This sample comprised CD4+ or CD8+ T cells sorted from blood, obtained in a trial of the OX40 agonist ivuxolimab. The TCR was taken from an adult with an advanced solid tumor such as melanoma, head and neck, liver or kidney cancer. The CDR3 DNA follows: TGCAGCGTTAGGGACAGGGTCAATCAGCCCCAGCATTTT. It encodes CSVRDRVNQPQHF.